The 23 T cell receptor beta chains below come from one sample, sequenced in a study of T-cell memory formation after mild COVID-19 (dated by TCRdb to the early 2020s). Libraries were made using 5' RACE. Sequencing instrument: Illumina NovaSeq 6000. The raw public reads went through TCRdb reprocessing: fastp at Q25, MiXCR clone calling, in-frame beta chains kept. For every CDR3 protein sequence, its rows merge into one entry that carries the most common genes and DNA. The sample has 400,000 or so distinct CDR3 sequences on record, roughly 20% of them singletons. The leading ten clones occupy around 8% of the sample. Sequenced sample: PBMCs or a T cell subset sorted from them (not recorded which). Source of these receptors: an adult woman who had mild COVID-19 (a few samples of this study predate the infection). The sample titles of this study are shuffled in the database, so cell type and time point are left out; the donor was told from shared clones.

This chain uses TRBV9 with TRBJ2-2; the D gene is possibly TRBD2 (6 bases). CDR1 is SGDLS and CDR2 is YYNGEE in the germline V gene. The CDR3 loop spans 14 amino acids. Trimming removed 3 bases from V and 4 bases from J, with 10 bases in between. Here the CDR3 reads CASSGGLITGELFF. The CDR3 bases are TGTGCCAGCAGCGGGGGACTTATCACCGGGGAGCTGTTTTTT.

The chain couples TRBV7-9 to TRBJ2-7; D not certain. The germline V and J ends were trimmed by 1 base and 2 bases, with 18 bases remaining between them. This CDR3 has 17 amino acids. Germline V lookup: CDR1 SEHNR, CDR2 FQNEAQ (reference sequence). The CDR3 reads CASSLGGGDTKTYEQYF. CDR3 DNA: TGTGCCAGCAGCTTAGGGGGTGGTGACACCAAGACCTACGAGCAGTACTTC.

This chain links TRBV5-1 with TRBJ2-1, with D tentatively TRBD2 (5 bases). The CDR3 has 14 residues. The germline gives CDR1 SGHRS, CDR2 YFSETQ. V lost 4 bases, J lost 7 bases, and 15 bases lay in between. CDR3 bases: TGCGCCAGCAGCCCGCGGGTCTCTACTAATGAGCAGTTCTTC. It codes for CASSPRVSTNEQFF.

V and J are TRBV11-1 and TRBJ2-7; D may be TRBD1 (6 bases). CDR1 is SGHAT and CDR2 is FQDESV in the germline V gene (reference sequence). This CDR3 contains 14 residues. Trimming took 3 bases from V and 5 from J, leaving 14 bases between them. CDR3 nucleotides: TGTGCCAGCAGCTTTGGGACATTGACCCACGAGCAGTACTTC. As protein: CASSFGTLTHEQYF.

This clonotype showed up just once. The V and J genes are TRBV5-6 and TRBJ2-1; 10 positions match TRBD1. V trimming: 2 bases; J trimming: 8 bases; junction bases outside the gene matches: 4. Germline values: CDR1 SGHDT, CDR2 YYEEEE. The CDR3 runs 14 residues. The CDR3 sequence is CASSFGTGVDEQFF. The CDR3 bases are TGTGCCAGCAGCTTCGGGACAGGGGTGGATGAGCAGTTCTTC.

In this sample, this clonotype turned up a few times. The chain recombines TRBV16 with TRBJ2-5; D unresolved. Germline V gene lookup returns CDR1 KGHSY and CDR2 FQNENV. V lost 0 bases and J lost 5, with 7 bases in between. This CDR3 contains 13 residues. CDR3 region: CASSQSRRETQYF. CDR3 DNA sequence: TGTGCCAGCAGCCAATCCCGGCGGGAGACCCAGTACTTC.

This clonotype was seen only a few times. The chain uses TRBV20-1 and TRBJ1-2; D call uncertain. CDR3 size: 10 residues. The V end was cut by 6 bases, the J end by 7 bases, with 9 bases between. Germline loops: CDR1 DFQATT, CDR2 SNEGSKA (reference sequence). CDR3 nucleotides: TGCAGTGCACCACGGGGTGGCTACACCTTC. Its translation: CSAPRGGYTF.

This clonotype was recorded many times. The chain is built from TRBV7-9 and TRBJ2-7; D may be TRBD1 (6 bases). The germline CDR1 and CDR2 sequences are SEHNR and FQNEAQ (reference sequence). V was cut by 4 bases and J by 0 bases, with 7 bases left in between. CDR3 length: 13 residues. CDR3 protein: CASSSDSSYEQYF. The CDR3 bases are TGTGCCAGCAGCTCGGACAGCTCCTACGAGCAGTACTTC. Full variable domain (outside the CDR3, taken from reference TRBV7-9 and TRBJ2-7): DTGVSQNPRHKITKRGQNVTFRCDPISEHNRLYWYRQTLGQGPEFLTYFQNEAQLEKSRLLSDRFSAERPKGSFSTLEIQRTEQGDSAMYLCASSSDSSYEQYFGPGTRLTVT.

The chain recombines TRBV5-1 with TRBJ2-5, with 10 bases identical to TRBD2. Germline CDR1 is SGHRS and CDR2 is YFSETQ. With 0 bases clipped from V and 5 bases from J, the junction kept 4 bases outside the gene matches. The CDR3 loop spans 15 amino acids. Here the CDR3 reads CASSLVSGGMETQYF. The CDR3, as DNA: TGCGCCAGCAGCTTGGTTAGCGGGGGGATGGAGACCCAGTACTTC.

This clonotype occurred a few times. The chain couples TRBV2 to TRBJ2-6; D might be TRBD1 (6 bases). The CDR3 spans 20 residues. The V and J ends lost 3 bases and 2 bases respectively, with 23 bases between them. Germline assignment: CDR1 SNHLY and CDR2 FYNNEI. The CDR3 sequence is CASSDIGGGRLGAGANVLTF. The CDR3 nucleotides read TGTGCCAGCAGTGATATTGGGGGCGGCAGGCTAGGAGCTGGGGCCAACGTCCTGACTTTC.

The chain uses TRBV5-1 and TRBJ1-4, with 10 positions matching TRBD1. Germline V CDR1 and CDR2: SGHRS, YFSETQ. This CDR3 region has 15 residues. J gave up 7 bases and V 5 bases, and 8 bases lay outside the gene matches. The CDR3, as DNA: TGCGCCAGCAGAATCCGAGGACAGGGGGGTGAAAAACTGTTTTTT. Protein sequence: CASRIRGQGGEKLFF. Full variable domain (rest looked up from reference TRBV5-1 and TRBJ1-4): KAGVTQTPRYLIKTRGQQVTLSCSPISGHRSVSWYQQTPGQGLQFLFEYFSETQRNKGNFPGRFSGRQFSNSRSEMNVSTLELGDSALYLCASRIRGQGGEKLFFGSGTQLSVL.

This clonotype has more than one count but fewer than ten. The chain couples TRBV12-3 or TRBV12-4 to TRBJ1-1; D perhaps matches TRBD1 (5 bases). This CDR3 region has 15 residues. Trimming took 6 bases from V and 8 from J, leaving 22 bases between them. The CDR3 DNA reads TGTGCCAGCAGAGTACGCTCCGGGACCCCGGGCGAAGCTTTCTTT. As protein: CASRVRSGTPGEAFF.

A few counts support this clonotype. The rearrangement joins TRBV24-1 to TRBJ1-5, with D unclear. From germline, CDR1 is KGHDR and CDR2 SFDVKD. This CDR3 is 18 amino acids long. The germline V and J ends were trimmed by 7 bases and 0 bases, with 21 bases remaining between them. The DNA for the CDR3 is TGTGCCACCAGCGCGGGCGGACCCGTCCATTATAGCAATCAGCCCCAGCATTTT. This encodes CATSAGGPVHYSNQPQHF.

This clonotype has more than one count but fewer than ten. The CDR3 loop is CASSLDGGITYEQYF. CDR3 nucleotide sequence: TGTGCCAGCAGCTTAGACGGCGGGATCACCTACGAGCAGTACTTC. The gene calls are TRBV7-9 and TRBJ2-7, with a possible D match to TRBD2 (6 bases). The CDR3 extends over 15 amino acids. The germline V and J ends were trimmed by 1 base and 2 bases, with 12 bases remaining between them. Germline values: CDR1 SEHNR, CDR2 FQNEAQ (reference sequence).

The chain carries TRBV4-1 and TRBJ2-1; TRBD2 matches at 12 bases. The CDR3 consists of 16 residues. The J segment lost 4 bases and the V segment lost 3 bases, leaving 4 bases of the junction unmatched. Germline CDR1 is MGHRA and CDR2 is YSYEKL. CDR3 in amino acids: CASSHPGTSGYNEQFF. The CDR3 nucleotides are TGCGCCAGCAGCCACCCCGGGACTAGCGGGTACAATGAGCAGTTCTTC.

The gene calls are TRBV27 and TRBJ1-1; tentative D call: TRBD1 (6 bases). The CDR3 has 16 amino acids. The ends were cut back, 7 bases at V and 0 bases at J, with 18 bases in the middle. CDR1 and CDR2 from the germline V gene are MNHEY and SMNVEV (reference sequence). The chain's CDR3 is CASIPWRGRVNTEAFF. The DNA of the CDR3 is TGTGCCAGCATCCCTTGGAGGGGGAGGGTGAACACTGAAGCTTTCTTT.

In DNA, the CDR3 is TGTGCCACCAGCAGGACTAGTTACAATGAGCAGTTCTTC. This encodes CATSRTSYNEQFF. V gene TRBV15 combines with J gene TRBJ2-1; D might be TRBD2 (6 bases). The CDR3 contains 13 residues. The germline V and J ends were trimmed by 3 bases and 4 bases, with 7 bases remaining between them. Germline V gives CDR1 LNHNV, CDR2 YYDKDF (reference sequence).

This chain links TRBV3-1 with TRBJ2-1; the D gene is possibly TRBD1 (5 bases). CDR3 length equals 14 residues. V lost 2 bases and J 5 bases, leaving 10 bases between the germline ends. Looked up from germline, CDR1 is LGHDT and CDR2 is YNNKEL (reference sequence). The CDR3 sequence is CASSQPDKDNEQFF. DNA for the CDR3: TGTGCCAGCAGCCAACCGGACAAAGACAATGAGCAGTTCTTC.

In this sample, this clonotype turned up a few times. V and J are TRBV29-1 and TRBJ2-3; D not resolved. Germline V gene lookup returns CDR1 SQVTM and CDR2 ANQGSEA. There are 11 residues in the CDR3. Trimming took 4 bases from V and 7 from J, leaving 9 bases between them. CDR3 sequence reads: CSVAPEYTQYF. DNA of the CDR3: TGCAGCGTTGCCCCCGAGTATACGCAGTATTTT.

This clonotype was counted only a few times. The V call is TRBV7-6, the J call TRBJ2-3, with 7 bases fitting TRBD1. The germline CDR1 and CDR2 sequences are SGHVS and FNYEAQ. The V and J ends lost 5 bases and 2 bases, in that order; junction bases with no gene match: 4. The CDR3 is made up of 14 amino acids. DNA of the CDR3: TGTGCCAGCAGCAAGGGACAGATCACAGATACGCAGTATTTT. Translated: CASSKGQITDTQYF.

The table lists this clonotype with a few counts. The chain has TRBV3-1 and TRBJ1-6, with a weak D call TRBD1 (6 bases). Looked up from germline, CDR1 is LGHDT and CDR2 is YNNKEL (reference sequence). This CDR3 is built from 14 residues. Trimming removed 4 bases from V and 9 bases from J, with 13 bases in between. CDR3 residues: CASSPGGGGSPLHF. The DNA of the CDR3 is TGTGCCAGCAGCCCCGGGGGCGGGGGTTCACCCCTCCACTTT.

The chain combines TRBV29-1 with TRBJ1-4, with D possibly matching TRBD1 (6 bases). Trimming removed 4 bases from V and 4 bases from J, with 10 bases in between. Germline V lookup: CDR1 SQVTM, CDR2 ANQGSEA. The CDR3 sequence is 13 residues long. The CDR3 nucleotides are TGCAGCGTTGTACAGGGTAATAATGAAAAACTGTTTTTT. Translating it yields CSVVQGNNEKLFF.

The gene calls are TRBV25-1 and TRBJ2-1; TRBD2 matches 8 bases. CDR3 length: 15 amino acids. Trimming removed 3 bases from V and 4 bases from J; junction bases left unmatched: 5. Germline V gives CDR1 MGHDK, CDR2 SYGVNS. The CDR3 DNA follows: TGTGCCAGCAGTGATAAACTAGCGGAATACAATGAGCAGTTCTTC. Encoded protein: CASSDKLAEYNEQFF.